This TCR beta chain is from a study of OX40 agonist ivuxolimab in advanced cancers. As for the study more broadly: Ivuxolimab, which targeted the costimulatory receptor OX40 (CD134), was an agonistic, fully human IgG2 monoclonal antibody. Intravenous ivuxolimab was administered to patients every 2 weeks at six dose levels: 0.01, 0.1, 0.3, 1.5, 3 and 10 mg/kg. Among the 50 to 55 dose-escalation patients, around 20 had hepatocellular carcinoma, 15 or so melanoma, 9 renal cell carcinoma and 9 head and neck cancer. The dose-escalation cohort was roughly 80% male with a mean age of about 60 years, ranging from roughly 23 to 90. Patients were allowed to have had prior anti-PD-1, anti-PD-L1 or anti-CTLA-4 therapy, and approximately 40% of the dose-escalation patients had been treated with checkpoint inhibitors. Partial responses occurred in three dose-escalation patients: two with cutaneous melanoma and one with hepatocellular carcinoma. Peripheral TCRbeta sequencing was intended to test whether TCR sequence diversity was altered and clonal T-cell expansion was caused by ivuxolimab. The paper describes the monotherapy dose-escalation part (N ≈ 49 patients) of the phase I trial of ivuxolimab.

The full study reports these points: Clonal expansion of both CD4+ and CD8+ blood T cells was observed from baseline to week 6 at doses 0.1 to 3.0 mg/kg. In the 0.1-3.0 mg/kg groups, partial responders were among the patients with the lowest normalized peripheral clonal expansion, particularly in CD8+ T cells. Low levels of normalized T-cell clonal expansion were also seen in some patients who did not respond. After ivuxolimab, more expanded clones were found on average in CD8+ T cells than in CD4+ T cells. Which antigens the clonally expanded peripheral T cells were specific for was not determined.

Genomic DNA was isolated from the sorted cells so that the TCRbeta CDR3 region could be sequenced. TCRbeta CDR3 regions were sequenced using the immunoSEQ Assay. TCRdb took this table from immuneACCESS and kept in-frame rearrangements with V and J called. Such tables lack part of the clones; where checked against another copy, unresolved V genes explain under half of the gap, and the rest is unexplained. The sample table holds tens of thousands of clones, of which roughly 90% were seen once. The top ten clones comprise about 0.66% of the sample. Taken from the germline V gene, the CDR1 and CDR2 loops are SNHLY and FYNNEI. At the junction V is shortened by 6 bases and J by 1 base; bases outside the gene matches: 0. The CDR3, from cysteine to phenylalanine, totals 12 residues. Only CDR3 DNA remains: 36 bases, in frame from the first base. Patients with autoimmune disease history or receiving systemic immunosuppression were excluded from the trial. Peripheral blood for TCR sequencing was collected from all dose cohorts at baseline, on cycle 4 day 1, and on cycle 7 day 1. The samples were drawn from a first-in-human, open-label, multicenter phase I dose-escalation trial of ivuxolimab. The trial enrolled adults with locally advanced or metastatic head and neck squamous cell, hepatocellular, melanoma or renal cell carcinoma. Before TCR sequencing, CD4+ and CD8+ T cells were separately sorted from peripheral blood.

In regard to this clone: Which antigen it targets is not known. Qualities for individual bases were not recorded, and no much larger clone is one base off.

Sequencing used CD4+ or CD8+ T cells sorted from blood, obtained in a trial of the OX40 agonist ivuxolimab. The chain uses TRBV2 and TRBJ2-7; 7 bases in the junction line up with TRBD2. The receptor comes from an adult with an advanced solid tumor such as melanoma, head and neck, liver or kidney cancer. The nucleotides read TGTGCCAGCAGGGGGGGGTCCTACGAGCAGTACTTC. It codes for CASRGGSYEQYF.